Each of the 7 T cell receptor beta chains below was sequenced from the same sample in a study of shared T cell receptors in the human thymus (dated by TCRdb to about 2021). The library was obtained by the immunoSEQ multiplex PCR assay. The table was pulled from immuneACCESS by TCRdb, which kept in-frame rearrangements only. Such tables lose some clones; where checked, under half of the loss comes from unresolved V genes, and the rest has no known cause. The sample table holds roughly 550,000 clones, of which 75% to 80% were seen once. The ten top clones hold around 0.013% of the sample. The same sample was also studied in work on human thymus T cells.

The material sequenced was thymocytes. The receptors originated from a boy younger than two with a congenital heart defect. Donor details come from another sample of the same person, matched by shared clones.

V and J are TRBV2 and TRBJ2-1; perhaps TRBD2 as D (6 bases). V lost 4 bases and J 7 bases, leaving 14 bases between the germline ends. The CDR3 spans 14 residues. Germline CDR1 is SNHLY and CDR2 is FYNNEI. CDR3 sequence: CASSGPGRRNEQFF. The CDR3 DNA reads TGTGCCAGCAGTGGACCCGGGAGAAGGAATGAGCAGTTCTTC.

The V and J genes are TRBV14 and TRBJ1-2; 7 bases are shared with TRBD1. Germline lookup yields CDR1 SGHDN and CDR2 FVKESK. There are 20 residues in the CDR3. With V trimmed by 1 base and J by 8 bases, 25 bases remained unmatched. CDR3 loop: CASSQVRGGAAPGSLDGYTF. DNA for the CDR3: TGTGCCAGCAGCCAAGTAAGAGGGGGCGCCGCGCCAGGGAGTCTTGACGGCTACACCTTC.

This clone has a single count. V usage is TRBV5-8 and J usage is TRBJ2-7; weak D call: TRBD1 (6 bases). The CDR3 is made up of 13 amino acids. V was trimmed by 4 bases and J by 5 bases, leaving 13 bases between them. CDR1 and CDR2 (germline): SGHTS, YDEGEE. CDR3 amino acids: CASSPRYRDEQYF. CDR3 coding DNA: TGTGCCAGCAGCCCCAGATACAGGGACGAGCAGTACTTC.

The chain has TRBV28 and TRBJ2-5, with TRBD1 matching over 8 bases. V gave up 5 bases and J gave up 2 bases; unmatched junction bases: 4. CDR3 length equals 14 residues. The germline CDR1 and CDR2 sequences are MDHEN and SYDVKM. CDR3 protein: CASSPYRGQETQYF. As DNA, the CDR3 is TGTGCCAGCAGTCCGTACAGGGGGCAAGAGACCCAGTACTTC.

This chain uses TRBV6-5 with TRBJ2-3, with 10 bases lining up with TRBD1. This CDR3 has 15 amino acids. CDR1 is MNHEY and CDR2 is SVGAGI in the germline V gene. V was pared by 0 bases and J by 4 bases, with 1 base of the junction left unmatched. CDR3 amino acids: CASSYSGTGADTQYF. Here the CDR3 DNA reads TGTGCCAGCAGTTACTCCGGGACAGGGGCAGATACGCAGTATTTT.

The chain combines TRBV10-3 with TRBJ2-7; 9 nucleotides agree with TRBD1. This CDR3 is 14 amino acids long. Trimming took 3 bases from V and 5 from J; bases not matched to a gene: 5. Germline V lookup: CDR1 ENHRY, CDR2 SYGVKD. The CDR3 coding sequence is TGTGCCATCAGTGACGGGACAGGGCAACACGAGCAGTACTTC. It is translated as CAISDGTGQHEQYF.

The chain employs TRBV5-1 and TRBJ1-1; 7 nucleotides align to TRBD1. In germline, CDR1 is SGHRS, CDR2 YFSETQ. V lost 2 bases and J lost 0; bases outside the gene matches: 10. There are 17 residues in the CDR3. The CDR3 sequence is CASSLTDADRVNTEAFF. CDR3 DNA sequence: TGCGCCAGCAGCTTAACCGACGCTGACAGGGTGAACACTGAAGCTTTCTTT. Complete variable domain (other parts from reference TRBV5-1 and TRBJ1-1): KAGVTQTPRYLIKTRGQQVTLSCSPISGHRSVSWYQQTPGQGLQFLFEYFSETQRNKGNFPGRFSGRQFSNSRSEMNVSTLELGDSALYLCASSLTDADRVNTEAFFGQGTRLTVV.